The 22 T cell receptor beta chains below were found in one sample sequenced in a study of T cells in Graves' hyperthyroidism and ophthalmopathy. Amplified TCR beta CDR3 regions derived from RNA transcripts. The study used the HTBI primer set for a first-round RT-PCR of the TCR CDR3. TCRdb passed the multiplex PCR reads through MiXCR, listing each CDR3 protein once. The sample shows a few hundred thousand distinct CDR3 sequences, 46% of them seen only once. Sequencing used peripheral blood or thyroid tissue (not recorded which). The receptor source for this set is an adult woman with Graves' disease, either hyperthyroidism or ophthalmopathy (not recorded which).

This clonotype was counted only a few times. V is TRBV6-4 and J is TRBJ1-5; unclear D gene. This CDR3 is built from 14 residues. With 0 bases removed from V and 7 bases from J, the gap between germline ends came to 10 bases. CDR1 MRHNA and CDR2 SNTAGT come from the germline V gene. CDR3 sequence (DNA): TGTGCCAGCAGTGACTCGACATTGGGACAGCCCCAGCATTTT. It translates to CASSDSTLGQPQHF.

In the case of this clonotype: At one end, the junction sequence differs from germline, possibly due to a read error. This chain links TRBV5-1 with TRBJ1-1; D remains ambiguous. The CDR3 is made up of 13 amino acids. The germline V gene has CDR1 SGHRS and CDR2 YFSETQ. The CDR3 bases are TGTGCCAGCAGCGACGGTGCAAACACTGAAGCTTTCTTT. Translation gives CASSDGANTEAFF.

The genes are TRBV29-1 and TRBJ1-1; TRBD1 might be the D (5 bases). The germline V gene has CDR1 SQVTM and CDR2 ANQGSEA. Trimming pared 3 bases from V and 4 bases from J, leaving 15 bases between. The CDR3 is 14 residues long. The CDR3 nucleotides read TGCAGCGTTGATGAGGGACGGCGGACCACTGAAGCTTTCTTT. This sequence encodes CSVDEGRRTTEAFF.

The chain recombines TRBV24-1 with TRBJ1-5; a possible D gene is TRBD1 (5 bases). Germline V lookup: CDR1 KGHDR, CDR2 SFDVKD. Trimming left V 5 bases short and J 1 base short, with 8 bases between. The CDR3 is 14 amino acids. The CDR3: CATSVSGSNQPQHF. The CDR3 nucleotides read TGTGCCACCAGTGTTTCAGGGAGCAATCAGCCCCAGCATTTT.

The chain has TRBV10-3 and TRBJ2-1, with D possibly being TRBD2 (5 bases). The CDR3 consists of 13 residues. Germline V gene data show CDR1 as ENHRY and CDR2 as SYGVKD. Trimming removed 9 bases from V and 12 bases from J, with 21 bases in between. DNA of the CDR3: TGTGCCATAACTGACTGGGAAGAGGGTGGGCAGTTCTTC. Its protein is CAITDWEEGGQFF.

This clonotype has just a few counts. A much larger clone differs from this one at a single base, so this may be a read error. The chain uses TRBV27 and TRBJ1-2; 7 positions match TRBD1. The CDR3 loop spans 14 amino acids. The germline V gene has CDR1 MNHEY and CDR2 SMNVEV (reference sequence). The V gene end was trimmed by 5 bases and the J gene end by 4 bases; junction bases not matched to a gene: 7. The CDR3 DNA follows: TGTGCCAGCAGTGACAGACAGGGACGCTATGGCTACACCTTC. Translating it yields CASSDRQGRYGYTF.

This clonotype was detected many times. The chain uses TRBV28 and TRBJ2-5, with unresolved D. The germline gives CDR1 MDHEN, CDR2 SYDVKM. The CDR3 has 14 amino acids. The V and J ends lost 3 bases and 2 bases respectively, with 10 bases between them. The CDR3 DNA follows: TGTGCCAGCAGTTTTGGGCAGGTGCAAGAGACCCAGTACTTC. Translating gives CASSFGQVQETQYF.

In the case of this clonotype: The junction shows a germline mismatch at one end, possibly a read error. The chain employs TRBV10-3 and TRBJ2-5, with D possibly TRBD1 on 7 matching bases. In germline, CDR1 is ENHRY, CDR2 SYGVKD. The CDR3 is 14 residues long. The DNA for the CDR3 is TGTGCCACCAGTGAGGCAGGGGGGTCAGAGACCCAGTACTTC. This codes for CATSEAGGSETQYF.

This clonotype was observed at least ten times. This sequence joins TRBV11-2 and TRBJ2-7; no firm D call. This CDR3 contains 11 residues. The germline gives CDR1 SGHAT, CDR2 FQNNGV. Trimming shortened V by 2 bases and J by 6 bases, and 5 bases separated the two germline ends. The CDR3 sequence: CASSLNSEQYF. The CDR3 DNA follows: TGTGCCAGCAGCTTAAACTCCGAGCAGTACTTC. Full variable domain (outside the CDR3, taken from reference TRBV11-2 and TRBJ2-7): EAGVAQSPRYKIIEKRQSVAFWCNPISGHATLYWYQQILGQGPKLLIQFQNNGVVDDSQLPKDRFSAERLKGVDSTLKIQPAKLEDSAVYLCASSLNSEQYFGPGTRLTVT.

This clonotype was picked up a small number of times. Here the CDR3 DNA reads TGTGCCGGAAAGACAGGGAACACTGAAGCTTTCTTT. This sequence encodes CAGKTGNTEAFF. J is TRBJ1-1 and V is TRBV18, with D maybe TRBD1 (6 bases). This CDR3 region has 12 residues. The germline V gene encodes CDR1 KGHSH and CDR2 LQKENI. V was trimmed by 11 bases and J by 1 base, leaving 11 bases between them. Full variable domain (missing parts from reference TRBV18 and TRBJ1-1): NAGVMQNPRHLVRRRGQEARLRCSPMKGHSHVYWYRQLPEEGLKFMVYLQKENIIDESGMPKERFSAEFPKEGPSILRIQQVVRGDSAAYFCAGKTGNTEAFFGQGTRLTVV.

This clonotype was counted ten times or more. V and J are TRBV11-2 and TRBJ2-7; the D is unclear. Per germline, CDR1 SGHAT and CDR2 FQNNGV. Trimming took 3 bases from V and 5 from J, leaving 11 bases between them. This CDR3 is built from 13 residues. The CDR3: CASSLDPGNEQYF. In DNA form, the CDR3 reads TGTGCCAGCAGCTTGGACCCTGGAAACGAGCAGTACTTC.

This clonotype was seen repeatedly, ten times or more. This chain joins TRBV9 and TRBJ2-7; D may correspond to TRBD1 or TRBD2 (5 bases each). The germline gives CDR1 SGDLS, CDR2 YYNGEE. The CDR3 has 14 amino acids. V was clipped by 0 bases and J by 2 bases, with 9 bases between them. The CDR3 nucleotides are TGTGCCAGCAGCGTAGATCAGGGAGCCTACGAGCAGTACTTC. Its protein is CASSVDQGAYEQYF.

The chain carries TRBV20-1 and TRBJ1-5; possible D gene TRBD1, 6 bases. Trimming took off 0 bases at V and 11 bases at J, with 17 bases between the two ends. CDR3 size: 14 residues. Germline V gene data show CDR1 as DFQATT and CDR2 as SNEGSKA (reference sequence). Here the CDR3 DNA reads TGCAGTGCTAGAGAGGGGGCAGGGAGCAAGGCCCAGCATTTT. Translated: CSAREGAGSKAQHF.

The CDR3 spells CATLNDRGGQTQYF. The CDR3 coding sequence is TGTGCCACCCTGAACGACAGGGGTGGACAGACCCAGTACTTC. The chain combines TRBV10-3 with TRBJ2-5; 8 positions match TRBD1. After removal of 10 bases from V and 6 bases from J, the junction contained 13 bases not matched to a gene. The CDR3 runs 14 residues. Germline values: CDR1 ENHRY, CDR2 SYGVKD.

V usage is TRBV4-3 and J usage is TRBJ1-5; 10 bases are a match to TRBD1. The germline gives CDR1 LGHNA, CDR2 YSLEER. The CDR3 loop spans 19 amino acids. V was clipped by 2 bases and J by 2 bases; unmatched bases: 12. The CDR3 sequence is CASSQNRDRGFLGNQPQHF. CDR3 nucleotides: TGCGCCAGCAGCCAAAACCGGGACAGGGGCTTCCTCGGCAATCAGCCCCAGCATTTT.

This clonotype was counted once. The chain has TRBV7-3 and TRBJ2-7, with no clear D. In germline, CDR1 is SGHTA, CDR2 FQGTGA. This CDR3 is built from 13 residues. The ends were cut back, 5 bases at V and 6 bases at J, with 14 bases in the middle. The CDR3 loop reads CASSSSAIGEQYF. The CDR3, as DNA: TGTGCCAGCAGCAGTTCCGCCATTGGCGAGCAGTACTTC.

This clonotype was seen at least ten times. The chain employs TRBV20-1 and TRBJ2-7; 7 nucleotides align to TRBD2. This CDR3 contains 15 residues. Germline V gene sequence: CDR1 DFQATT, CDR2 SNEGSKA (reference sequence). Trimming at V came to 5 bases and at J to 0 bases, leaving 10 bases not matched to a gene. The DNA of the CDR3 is TGCAGTGCTTTGGGGGGAGGGATCCACTCCTACGAGCAGTACTTC. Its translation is CSALGGGIHSYEQYF.

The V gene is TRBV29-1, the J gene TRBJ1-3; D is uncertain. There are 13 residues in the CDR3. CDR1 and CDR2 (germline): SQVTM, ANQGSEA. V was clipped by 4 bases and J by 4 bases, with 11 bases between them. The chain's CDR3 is CSVVALTGNTIYF. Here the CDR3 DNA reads TGCAGCGTTGTTGCCCTGACAGGAAACACCATATATTTT. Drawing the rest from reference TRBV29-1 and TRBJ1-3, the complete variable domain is SAVISQKPSRDICQRGTSLTIQCQVDSQVTMMFWYRQQPGQSLTLIATANQGSEATYESGFVIDKFPISRPNLTFSTLTVSNMSPEDSSIYLCSVVALTGNTIYFGEGSWLTVV.

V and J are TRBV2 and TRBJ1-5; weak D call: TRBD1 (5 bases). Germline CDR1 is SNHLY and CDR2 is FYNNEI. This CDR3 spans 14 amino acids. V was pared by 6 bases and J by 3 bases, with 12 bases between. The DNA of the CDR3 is TGTGCCAGCAGATTGGGACGGGACAATCAGCCCCAGCATTTT. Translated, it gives CASRLGRDNQPQHF.

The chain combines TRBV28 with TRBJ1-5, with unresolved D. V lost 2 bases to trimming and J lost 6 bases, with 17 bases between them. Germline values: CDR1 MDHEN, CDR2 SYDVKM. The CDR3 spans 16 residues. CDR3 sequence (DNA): TGTGCCAGCAGTTTAACCTTTTTGGATCTGGGTCAGCCCCAGCATTTT. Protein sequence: CASSLTFLDLGQPQHF.

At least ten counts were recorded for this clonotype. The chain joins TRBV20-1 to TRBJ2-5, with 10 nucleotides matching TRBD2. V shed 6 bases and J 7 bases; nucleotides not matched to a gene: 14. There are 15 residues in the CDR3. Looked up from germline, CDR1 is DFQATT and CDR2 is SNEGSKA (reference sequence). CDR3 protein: CSAPGLAVVWGTQYF. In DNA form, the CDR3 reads TGCAGTGCGCCAGGACTAGCGGTGGTGTGGGGGACCCAGTACTTC.

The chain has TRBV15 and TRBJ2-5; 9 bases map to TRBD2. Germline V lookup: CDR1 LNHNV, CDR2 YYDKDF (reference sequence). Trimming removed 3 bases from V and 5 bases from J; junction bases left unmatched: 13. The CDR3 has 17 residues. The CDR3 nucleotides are TGTGCCACCAGCAGCCAAGATCCGGCTAGCGGGATGGAGACCCAGTACTTC. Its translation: CATSSQDPASGMETQYF. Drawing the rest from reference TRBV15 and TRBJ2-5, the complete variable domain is DAMVIQNPRYQVTQFGKPVTLSCSQTLNHNVMYWYQQKSSQAPKLLFHYYDKDFNNEADTPDNFQSRRPNTSFCFLDIRSPGLGDTAMYLCATSSQDPASGMETQYFGPGTRLLVL.